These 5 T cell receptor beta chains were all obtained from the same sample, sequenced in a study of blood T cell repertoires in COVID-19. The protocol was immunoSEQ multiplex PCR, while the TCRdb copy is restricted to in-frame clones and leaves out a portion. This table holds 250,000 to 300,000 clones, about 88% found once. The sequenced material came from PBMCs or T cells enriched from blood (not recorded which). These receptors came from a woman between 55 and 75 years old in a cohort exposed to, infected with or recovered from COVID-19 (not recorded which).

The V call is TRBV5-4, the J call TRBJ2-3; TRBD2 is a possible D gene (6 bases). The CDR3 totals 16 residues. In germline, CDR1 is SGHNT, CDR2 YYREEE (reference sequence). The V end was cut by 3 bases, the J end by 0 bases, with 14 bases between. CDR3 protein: CASSYLRDSSTDTQYF. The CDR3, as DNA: TGTGCCAGCAGCTACTTGCGGGACTCAAGCACAGATACGCAGTATTTT.

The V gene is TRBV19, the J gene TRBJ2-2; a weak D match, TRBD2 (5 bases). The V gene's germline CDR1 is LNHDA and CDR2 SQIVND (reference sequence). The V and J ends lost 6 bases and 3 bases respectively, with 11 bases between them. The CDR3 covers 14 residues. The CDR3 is CASSELGHTGELFF. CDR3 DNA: TGTGCCAGTAGCGAACTAGGGCACACCGGGGAGCTGTTTTTT.

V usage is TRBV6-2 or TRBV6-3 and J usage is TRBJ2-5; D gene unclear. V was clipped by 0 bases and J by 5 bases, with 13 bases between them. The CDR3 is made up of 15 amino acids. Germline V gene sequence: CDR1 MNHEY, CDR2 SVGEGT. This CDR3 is CASSYSLAVRETQYF. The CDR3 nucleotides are TGTGCCAGCAGTTACTCCCTGGCGGTTCGTGAGACCCAGTACTTC.

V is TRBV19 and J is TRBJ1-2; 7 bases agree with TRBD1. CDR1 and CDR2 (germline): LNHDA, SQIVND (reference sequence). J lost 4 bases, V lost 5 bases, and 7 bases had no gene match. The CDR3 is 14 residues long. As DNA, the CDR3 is TGTGCCAGTAGTGAGGGGGCCCGACTCTATGGCTACACCTTC. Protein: CASSEGARLYGYTF. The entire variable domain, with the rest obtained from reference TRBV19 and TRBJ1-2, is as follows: DGGITQSPKYLFRKEGQNVTLSCEQNLNHDAMYWYRQDPGQGLRLIYYSQIVNDFQKGDIAEGYSVSREKKESFPLTVTSAQKNPTAFYLCASSEGARLYGYTFGSGTRLTVV.

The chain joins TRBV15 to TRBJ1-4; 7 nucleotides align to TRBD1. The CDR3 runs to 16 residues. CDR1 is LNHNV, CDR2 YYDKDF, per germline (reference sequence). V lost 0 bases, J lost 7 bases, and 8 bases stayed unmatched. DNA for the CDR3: TGTGCCACCAGCAGAGAATGGAGGGGGCAGGGTGAAAAACTGTTTTTT. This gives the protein CATSREWRGQGEKLFF.